This T cell receptor beta chain was sequenced in a study of regulatory T cells in long-lasting Graves disease. Described time point: newly diagnosed GD, antithyroid drugs for less than 3 months. PBMCs were the source of the RNA used for TCR sequencing. The study, taken as a whole, reports: Repertoires from persistent disease leaned toward TRBV28, TRBJ1-2 and TRBJ2-5.

The TCR beta library used iRepertoire HTBI primers with Arm-PCR amplification of CDR3. TCRdb ran MiXCR on the multiplex PCR reads and lists one entry per CDR3 protein. The sample lists 520,000 or so distinct CDR3 sequences; more than 10% were seen once. In this sample, this clonotype turned up many times. Its antigen is not identified. Trimming took off 2 bases at V and 3 bases at J, with 13 bases between the two ends. This CDR3 comprises 15 residues. Germline-derived CDR1 and CDR2 are MNHEY and SMNVEV (reference sequence). The same data also contributed to another study, on T cells in Graves' hyperthyroidism and ophthalmopathy. From that paper: The patients, who ranged from 18 to 65 in age, presented with newly diagnosed hyperthyroidism lasting under 2 months.

V usage is TRBV27 and J usage is TRBJ1-1, with D tentatively TRBD1 (5 bases). The input for sequencing was peripheral blood mononuclear cells (PBMCs), taken at new diagnosis, from a patient treated with antithyroid drugs. The source of this sequence is a woman aged 30 to 39 with Graves disease. This CDR3 is CASSLGPGGYTEAFF. The CDR3 coding sequence is TGTGCCAGCAGTTTAGGGCCGGGGGGATACACTGAAGCTTTCTTT.